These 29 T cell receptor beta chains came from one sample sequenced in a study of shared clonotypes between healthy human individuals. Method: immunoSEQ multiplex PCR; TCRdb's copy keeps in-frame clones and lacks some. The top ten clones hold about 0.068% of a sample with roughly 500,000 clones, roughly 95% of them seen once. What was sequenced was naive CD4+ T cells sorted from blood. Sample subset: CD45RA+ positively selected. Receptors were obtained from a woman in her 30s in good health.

CDR3 region: CASRFTGLADEQYF. The CDR3 DNA follows: TGTGCCAGCAGGTTCACGGGTCTAGCGGACGAGCAGTACTTC. This chain uses TRBV28 with TRBJ2-7; 7 nucleotides line up with TRBD2. The germline gives CDR1 MDHEN, CDR2 SYDVKM. The CDR3 is made up of 14 amino acids. V dropped 6 bases and J dropped 5; count of bases not matched to a gene: 10.

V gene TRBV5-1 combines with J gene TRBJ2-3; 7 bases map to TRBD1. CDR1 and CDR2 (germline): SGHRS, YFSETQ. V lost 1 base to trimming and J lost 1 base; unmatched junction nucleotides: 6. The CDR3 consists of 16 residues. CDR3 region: CASSLQGQGGTDTQYF. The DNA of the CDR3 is TGCGCCAGCAGCTTGCAAGGTCAGGGGGGCACAGATACGCAGTATTTT.

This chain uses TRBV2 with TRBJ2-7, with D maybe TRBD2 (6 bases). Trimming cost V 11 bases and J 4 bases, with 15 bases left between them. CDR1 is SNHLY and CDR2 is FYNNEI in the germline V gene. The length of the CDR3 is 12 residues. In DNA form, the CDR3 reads TGTGCCCACGGGACGGAGGGTTACGAGCAGTACTTC. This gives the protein CAHGTEGYEQYF.

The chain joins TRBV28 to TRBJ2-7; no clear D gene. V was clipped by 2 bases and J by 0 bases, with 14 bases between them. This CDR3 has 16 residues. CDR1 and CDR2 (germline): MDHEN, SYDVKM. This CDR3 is CASSLVFRKNSYEQYF. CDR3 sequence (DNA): TGTGCCAGCAGTTTAGTTTTTCGGAAGAACTCCTACGAGCAGTACTTC.

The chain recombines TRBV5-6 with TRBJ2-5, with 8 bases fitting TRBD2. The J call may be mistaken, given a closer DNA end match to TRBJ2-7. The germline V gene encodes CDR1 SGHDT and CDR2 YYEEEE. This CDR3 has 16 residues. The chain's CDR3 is CASSLGPSGSGYEQYF. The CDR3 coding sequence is TGTGCCAGCAGCTTGGGACCTAGCGGGTCTGGGTACGAGCAGTACTTC.

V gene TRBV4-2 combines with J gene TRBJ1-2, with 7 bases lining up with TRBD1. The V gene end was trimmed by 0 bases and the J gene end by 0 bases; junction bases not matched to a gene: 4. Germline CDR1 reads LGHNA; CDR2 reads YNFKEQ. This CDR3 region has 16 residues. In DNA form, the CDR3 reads TGTGCCAGCAGCCAAGAACTCAGGGGGTCTAACTATGGCTACACCTTC. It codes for CASSQELRGSNYGYTF.

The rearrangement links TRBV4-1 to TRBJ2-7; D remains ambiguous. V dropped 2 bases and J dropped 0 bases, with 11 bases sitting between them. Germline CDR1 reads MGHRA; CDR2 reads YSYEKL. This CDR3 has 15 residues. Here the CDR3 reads CASSQTTGLSYEQYF. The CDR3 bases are TGCGCCAGCAGCCAAACCACTGGTCTCTCCTACGAGCAGTACTTC.

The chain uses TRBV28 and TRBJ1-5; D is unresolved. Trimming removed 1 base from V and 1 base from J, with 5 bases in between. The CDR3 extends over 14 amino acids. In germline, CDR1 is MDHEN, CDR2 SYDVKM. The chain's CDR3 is CASSLLGSNQPQHF. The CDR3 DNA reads TGTGCCAGCAGTTTATTGGGGAGCAATCAGCCCCAGCATTTT.

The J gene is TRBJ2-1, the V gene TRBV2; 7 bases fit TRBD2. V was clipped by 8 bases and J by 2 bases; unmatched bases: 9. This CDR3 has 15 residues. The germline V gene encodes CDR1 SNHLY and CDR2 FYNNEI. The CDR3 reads CASVDKAGTYNEQFF. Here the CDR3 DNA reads TGTGCCAGCGTTGATAAAGCGGGAACCTACAATGAGCAGTTCTTC.

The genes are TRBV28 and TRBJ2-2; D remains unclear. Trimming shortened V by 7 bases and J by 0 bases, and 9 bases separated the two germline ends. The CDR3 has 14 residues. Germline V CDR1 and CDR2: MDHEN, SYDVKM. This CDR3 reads CASTRGTNTGELFF. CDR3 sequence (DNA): TGTGCCAGCACCCGTGGGACGAACACCGGGGAGCTGTTTTTT.

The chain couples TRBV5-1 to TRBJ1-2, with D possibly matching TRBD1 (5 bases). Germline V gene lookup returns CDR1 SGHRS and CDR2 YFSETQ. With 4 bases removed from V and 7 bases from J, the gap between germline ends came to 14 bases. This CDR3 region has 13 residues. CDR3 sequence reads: CASSDQAGAGYTF. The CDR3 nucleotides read TGCGCCAGCAGCGATCAGGCTGGGGCTGGCTACACCTTC.

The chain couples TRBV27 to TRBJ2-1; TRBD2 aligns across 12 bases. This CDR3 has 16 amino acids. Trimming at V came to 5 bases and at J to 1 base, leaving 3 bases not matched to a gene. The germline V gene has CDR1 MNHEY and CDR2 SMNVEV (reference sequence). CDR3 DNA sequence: TGTGCCAGCAGTCCTCTAGCGGGAGGGTCCTACAATGAGCAGTTCTTC. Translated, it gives CASSPLAGGSYNEQFF.

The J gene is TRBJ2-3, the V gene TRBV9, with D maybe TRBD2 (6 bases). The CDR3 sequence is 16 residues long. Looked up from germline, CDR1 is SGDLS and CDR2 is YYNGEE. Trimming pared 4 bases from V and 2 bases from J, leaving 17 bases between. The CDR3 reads CASSPGDMRYTDTQYF. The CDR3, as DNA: TGTGCCAGCAGCCCGGGGGATATGCGGTACACAGATACGCAGTATTTT. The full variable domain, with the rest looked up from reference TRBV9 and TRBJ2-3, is DSGVTQTPKHLITATGQRVTLRCSPRSGDLSVYWYQQSLDQGLQFLIQYYNGEERAKGNILERFSAQQFPDLHSELNLSSLELGDSALYFCASSPGDMRYTDTQYFGPGTRLTVL.

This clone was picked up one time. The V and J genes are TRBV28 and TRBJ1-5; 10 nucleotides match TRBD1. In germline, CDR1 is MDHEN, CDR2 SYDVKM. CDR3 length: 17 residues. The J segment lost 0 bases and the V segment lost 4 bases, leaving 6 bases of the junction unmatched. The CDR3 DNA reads TGTGCCAGCAGTTCGGACAGGGGGAGTTATAGCAATCAGCCCCAGCATTTT. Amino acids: CASSSDRGSYSNQPQHF.

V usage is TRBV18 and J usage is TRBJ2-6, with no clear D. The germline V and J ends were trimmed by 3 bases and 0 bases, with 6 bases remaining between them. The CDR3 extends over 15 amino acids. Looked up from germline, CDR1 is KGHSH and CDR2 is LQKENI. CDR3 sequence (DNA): TGTGCCAGCTCACCGCGACACTCTGGGGCCAACGTCCTGACTTTC. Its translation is CASSPRHSGANVLTF.

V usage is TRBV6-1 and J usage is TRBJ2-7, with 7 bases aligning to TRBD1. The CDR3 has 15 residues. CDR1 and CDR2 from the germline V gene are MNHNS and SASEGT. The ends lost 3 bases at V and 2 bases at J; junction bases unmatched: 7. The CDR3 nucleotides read TGTGCCAGCAGTGACCCTGGGACAGCTACCTACGAGCAGTACTTC. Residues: CASSDPGTATYEQYF.

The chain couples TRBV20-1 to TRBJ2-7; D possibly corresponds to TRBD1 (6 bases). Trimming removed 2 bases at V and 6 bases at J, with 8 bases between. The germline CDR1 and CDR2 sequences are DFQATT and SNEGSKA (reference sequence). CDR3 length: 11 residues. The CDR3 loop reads CSARTGREQYF. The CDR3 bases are TGCAGTGCTAGAACAGGGCGCGAGCAGTACTTC.

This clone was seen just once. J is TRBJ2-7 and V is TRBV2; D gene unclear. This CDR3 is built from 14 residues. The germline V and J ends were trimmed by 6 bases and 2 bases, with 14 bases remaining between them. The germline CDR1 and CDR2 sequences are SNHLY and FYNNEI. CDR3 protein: CASSVVRRPYEQYF. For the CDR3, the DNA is TGTGCCAGCAGCGTGGTCCGGCGGCCCTACGAGCAGTACTTC.

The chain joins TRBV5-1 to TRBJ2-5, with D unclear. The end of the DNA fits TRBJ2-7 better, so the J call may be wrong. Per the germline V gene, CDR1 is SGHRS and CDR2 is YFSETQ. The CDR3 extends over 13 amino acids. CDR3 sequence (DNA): TGCGCCAGCAGCCCGGTTGTGGGGTACGAGCAGTACTTC. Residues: CASSPVVGYEQYF.

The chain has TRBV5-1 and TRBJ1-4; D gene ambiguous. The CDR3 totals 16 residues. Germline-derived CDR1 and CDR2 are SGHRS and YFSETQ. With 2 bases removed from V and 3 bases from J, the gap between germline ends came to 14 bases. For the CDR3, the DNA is TGCGCCAGCAGCTTATGGGGAGTCACGGCTAATGAAAAACTGTTTTTT. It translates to CASSLWGVTANEKLFF.

The CDR3 sequence is CASSQGQAYEQYF. In nucleotides, the CDR3 is TGCGCCAGCAGCCAGGGCCAAGCCTACGAGCAGTACTTC. V usage is TRBV5-1 and J usage is TRBJ2-7; D is perhaps TRBD1 (5 bases). From germline, CDR1 is SGHRS and CDR2 YFSETQ. The CDR3 spans 13 residues. The V end lost 4 bases, the J end lost 2 bases, and 10 bases lay between the germline ends.

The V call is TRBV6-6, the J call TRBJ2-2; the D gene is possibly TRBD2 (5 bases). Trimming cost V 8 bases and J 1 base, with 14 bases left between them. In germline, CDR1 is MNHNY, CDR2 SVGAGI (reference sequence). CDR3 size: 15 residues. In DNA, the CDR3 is TGTGCCAGCCGAGCCCAGCGGCAGAACACCGGGGAGCTGTTTTTT. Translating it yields CASRAQRQNTGELFF.

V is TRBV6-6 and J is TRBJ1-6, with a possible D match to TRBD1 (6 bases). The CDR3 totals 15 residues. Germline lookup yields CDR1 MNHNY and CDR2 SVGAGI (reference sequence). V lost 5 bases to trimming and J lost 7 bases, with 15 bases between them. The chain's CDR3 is CASSVRGAGNSPLHF. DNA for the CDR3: TGTGCCAGCAGTGTCAGGGGAGCGGGAAATTCACCCCTCCACTTT.

The CDR3 region has the DNA TGTGCCAGCTCACCGGGAGGGCTAGTGAATGAGCAGTTCTTC. Its protein is CASSPGGLVNEQFF. V usage is TRBV18 and J usage is TRBJ2-1; 7 positions match TRBD2. The CDR3 loop spans 14 amino acids. Germline lookup yields CDR1 KGHSH and CDR2 LQKENI. Germline trimming cut 3 bases from V and 7 bases from J; bases unmatched to any gene: 6.

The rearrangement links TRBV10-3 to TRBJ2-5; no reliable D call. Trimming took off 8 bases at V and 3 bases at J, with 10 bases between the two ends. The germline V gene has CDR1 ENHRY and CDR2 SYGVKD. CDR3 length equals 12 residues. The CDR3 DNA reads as TGTGCCATCGGGTCGGCAGAAGAGACCCAGTACTTC. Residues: CAIGSAEETQYF.

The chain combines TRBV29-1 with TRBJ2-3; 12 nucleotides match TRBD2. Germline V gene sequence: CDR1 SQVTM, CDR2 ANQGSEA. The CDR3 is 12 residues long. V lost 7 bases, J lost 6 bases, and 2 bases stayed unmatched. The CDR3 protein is CSGGTSGDTQYF. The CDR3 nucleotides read TGCAGCGGTGGGACTAGCGGGGATACGCAGTATTTT.

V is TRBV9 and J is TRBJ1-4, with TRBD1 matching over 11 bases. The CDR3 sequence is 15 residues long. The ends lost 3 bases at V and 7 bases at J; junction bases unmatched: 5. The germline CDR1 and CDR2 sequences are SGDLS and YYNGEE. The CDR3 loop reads CASSAPGQGVEKLFF. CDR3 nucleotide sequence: TGTGCCAGCAGCGCTCCGGGACAGGGGGTTGAAAAACTGTTTTTT.

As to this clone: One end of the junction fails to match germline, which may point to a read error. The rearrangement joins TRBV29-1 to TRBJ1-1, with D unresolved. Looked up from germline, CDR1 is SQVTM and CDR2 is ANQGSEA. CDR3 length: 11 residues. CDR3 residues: CSVGRQYEASF. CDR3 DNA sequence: TGCAGCGTTGGACGGCAGTATGAAGCTTCCTTT. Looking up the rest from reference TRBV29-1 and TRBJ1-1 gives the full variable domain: SAVISQKPSRDICQRGTSLTIQCQVDSQVTMMFWYRQQPGQSLTLIATANQGSEATYESGFVIDKFPISRPNLTFSTLTVSNMSPEDSSIYLCSVGRQYEASFGQGTRLTVV.

The CDR3 DNA follows: TGTGCCAGTAGTATCGCGAGCGGGAGGAATGAGCAGTTCTTC. Amino acid sequence: CASSIASGRNEQFF. The gene calls are TRBV19 and TRBJ2-1; 9 bases match TRBD2. The ends lost 3 bases at V and 7 bases at J; junction bases unmatched: 4. The V gene's germline CDR1 is LNHDA and CDR2 SQIVND (reference sequence). CDR3 length: 14 residues. The entire variable domain, with the rest obtained from reference TRBV19 and TRBJ2-1, is as follows: DGGITQSPKYLFRKEGQNVTLSCEQNLNHDAMYWYRQDPGQGLRLIYYSQIVNDFQKGDIAEGYSVSREKKESFPLTVTSAQKNPTAFYLCASSIASGRNEQFFGPGTRLTVL.